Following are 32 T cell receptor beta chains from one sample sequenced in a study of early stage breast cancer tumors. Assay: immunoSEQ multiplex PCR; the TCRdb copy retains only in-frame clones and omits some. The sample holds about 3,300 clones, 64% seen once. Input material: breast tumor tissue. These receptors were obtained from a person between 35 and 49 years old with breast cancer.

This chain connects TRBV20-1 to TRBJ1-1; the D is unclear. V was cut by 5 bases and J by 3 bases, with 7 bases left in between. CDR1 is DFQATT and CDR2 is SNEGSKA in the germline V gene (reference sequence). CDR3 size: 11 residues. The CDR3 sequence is CSAVQYTEAFF. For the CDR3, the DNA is TGCAGTGCTGTACAGTACACTGAAGCTTTCTTT.

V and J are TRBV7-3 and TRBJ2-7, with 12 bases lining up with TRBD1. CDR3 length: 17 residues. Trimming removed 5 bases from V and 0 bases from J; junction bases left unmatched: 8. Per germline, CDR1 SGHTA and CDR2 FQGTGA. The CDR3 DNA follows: TGTGCCAGCAGCGCTGGGACAGGGGGCACGAGCTCCTACGAGCAGTACTTC. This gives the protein CASSAGTGGTSSYEQYF.

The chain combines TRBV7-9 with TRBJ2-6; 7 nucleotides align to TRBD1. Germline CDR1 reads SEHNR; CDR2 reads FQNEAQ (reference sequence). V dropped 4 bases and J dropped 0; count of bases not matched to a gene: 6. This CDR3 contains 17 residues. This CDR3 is CASSSSGQISGANVLTF. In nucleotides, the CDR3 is TGTGCCAGCAGCTCATCGGGACAGATCTCTGGGGCCAACGTCCTGACTTTC.

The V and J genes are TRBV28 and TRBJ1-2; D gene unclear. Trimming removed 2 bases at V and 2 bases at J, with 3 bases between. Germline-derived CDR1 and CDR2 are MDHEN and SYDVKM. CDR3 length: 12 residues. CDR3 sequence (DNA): TGTGCCAGCAGTTTACAGAACTATGGCTACACCTTC. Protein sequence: CASSLQNYGYTF.

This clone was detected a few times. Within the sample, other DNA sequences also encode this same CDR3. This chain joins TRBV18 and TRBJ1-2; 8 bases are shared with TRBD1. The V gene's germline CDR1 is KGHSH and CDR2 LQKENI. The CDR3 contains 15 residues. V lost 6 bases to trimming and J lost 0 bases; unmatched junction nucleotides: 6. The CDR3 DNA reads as TGTGCCAGCTCGCCGGAACAGGGGGCTAACTATGGCTACACCTTC. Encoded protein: CASSPEQGANYGYTF.

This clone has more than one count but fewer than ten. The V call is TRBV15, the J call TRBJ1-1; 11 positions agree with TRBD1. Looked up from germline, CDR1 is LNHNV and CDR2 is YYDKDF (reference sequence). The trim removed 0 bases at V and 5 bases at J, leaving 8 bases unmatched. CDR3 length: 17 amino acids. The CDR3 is CATSREGTGGLRTEAFF. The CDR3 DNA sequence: TGTGCCACCAGCAGAGAGGGGACAGGGGGTCTGAGGACTGAAGCTTTCTTT.

CDR3 amino acids: CASSPTTVSYEQYF. The CDR3, as DNA: TGTGCCAGCTCACCTACGACAGTTTCCTACGAGCAGTACTTC. The V and J genes are TRBV18 and TRBJ2-7, with D maybe TRBD1 (5 bases). Trimming cost V 3 bases and J 1 base, with 10 bases left between them. This CDR3 is built from 14 residues. From germline, CDR1 is KGHSH and CDR2 LQKENI.

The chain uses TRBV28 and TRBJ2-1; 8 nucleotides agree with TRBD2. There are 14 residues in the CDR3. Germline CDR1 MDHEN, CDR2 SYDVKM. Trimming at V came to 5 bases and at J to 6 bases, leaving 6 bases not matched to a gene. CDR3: CASSPTGTSNEQFF. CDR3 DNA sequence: TGTGCCAGCAGTCCGACCGGGACTAGCAATGAGCAGTTCTTC. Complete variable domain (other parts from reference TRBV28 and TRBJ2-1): DVKVTQSSRYLVKRTGEKVFLECVQDMDHENMFWYRQDPGLGLRLIYFSYDVKMKEKGDIPEGYSVSREKKERFSLILESASTNQTSMYLCASSPTGTSNEQFFGPGTRLTVL.

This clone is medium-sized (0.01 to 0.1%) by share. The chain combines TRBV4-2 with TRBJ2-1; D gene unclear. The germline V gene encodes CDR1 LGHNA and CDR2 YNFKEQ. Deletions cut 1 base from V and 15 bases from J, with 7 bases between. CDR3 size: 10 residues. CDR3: CASSQGGLFF. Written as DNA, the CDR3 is TGTGCCAGCAGCCAAGGAGGCCTGTTCTTC.

The CDR3 region is CASSLLAGVLETQYF. In DNA, the CDR3 is TGTGCCAGCAGCCTCCTAGCGGGAGTGCTGGAGACCCAGTACTTC. The rearrangement joins TRBV7-9 to TRBJ2-5, with 10 bases aligning to TRBD2. The CDR3 sequence is 15 residues long. The junction had 8 bases not matched to a gene; V was cut back by 5 bases and J by 5 bases. Germline V gives CDR1 SEHNR, CDR2 FQNEAQ (reference sequence). The full variable domain, in which reference TRBV7-9 and TRBJ2-5 provide the parts outside the CDR3, is DTGVSQNPRHKITKRGQNVTFRCDPISEHNRLYWYRQTLGQGPEFLTYFQNEAQLEKSRLLSDRFSAERPKGSFSTLEIQRTEQGDSAMYLCASSLLAGVLETQYFGPGTRLLVL.

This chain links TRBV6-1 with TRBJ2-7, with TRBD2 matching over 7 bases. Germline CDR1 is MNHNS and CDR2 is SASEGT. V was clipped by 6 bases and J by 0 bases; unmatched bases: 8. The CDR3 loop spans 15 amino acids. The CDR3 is CASRIGTNPSYEQYF. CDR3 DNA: TGTGCCAGCAGAATAGGGACTAACCCCTCCTACGAGCAGTACTTC.

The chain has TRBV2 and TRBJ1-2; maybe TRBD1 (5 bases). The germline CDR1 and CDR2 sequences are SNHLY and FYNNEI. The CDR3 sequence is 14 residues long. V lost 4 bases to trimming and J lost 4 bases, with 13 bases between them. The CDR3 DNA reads TGTGCCAGCAGTGGGAACCGACAGACCTATGGCTACACCTTC. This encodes CASSGNRQTYGYTF.

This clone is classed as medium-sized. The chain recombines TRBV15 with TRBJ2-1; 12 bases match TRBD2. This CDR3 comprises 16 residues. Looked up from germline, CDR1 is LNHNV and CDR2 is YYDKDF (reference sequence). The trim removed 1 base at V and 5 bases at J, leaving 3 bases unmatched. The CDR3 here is CATSRGLAGDDNEQFF. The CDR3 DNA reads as TGTGCCACCAGCAGAGGACTAGCGGGAGACGACAATGAGCAGTTCTTC.

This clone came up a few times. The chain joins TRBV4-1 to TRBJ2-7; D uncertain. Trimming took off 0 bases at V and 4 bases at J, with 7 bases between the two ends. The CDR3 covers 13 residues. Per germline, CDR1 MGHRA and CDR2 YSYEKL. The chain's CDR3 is CASSQERLYEQYF. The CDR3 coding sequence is TGCGCCAGCAGCCAAGAACGCCTTTACGAGCAGTACTTC.

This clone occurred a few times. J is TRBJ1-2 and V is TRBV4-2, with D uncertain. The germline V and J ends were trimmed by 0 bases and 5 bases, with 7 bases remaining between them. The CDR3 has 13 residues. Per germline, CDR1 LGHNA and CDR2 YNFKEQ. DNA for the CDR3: TGTGCCAGCAGCCAAGAGAGAGAGTATGGCTACACCTTC. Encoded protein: CASSQEREYGYTF.

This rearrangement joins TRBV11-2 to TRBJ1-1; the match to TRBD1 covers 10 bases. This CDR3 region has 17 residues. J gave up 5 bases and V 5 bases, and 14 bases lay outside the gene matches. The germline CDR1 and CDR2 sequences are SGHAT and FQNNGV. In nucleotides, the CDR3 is TGTGCCAGCAGCGACCCAGCGACAGGGGGCTGGGGGACTGAAGCTTTCTTT. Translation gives CASSDPATGGWGTEAFF. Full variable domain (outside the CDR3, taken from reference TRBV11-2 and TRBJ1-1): EAGVAQSPRYKIIEKRQSVAFWCNPISGHATLYWYQQILGQGPKLLIQFQNNGVVDDSQLPKDRFSAERLKGVDSTLKIQPAKLEDSAVYLCASSDPATGGWGTEAFFGQGTRLTVV.

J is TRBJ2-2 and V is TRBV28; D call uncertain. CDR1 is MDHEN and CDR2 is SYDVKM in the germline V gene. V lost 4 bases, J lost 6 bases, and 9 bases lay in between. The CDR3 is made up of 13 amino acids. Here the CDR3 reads CASSYRASGELFF. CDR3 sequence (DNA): TGTGCCAGCAGTTACCGAGCGTCCGGGGAGCTGTTTTTT.

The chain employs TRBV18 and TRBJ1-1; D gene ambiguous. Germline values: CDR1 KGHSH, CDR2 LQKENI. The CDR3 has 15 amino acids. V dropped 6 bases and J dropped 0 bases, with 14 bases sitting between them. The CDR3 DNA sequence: TGTGCCAGCTCTCGAGAGACAAGTATGAACACTGAAGCTTTCTTT. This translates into CASSRETSMNTEAFF.

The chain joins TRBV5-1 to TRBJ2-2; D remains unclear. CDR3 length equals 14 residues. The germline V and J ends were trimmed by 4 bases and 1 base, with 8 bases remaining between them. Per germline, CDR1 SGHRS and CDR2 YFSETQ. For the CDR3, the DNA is TGCGCCAGCAGCCGTACCGGGAACACCGGGGAGCTGTTTTTT. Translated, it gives CASSRTGNTGELFF.

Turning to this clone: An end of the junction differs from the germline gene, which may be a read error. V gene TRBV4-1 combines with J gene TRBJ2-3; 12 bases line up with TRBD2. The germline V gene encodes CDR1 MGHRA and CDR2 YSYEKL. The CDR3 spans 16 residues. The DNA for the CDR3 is TGCGCCGGCAGCCAAGGGACTAGCGGGAGCACAGATACGCAGTATTTT. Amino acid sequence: CAGSQGTSGSTDTQYF.

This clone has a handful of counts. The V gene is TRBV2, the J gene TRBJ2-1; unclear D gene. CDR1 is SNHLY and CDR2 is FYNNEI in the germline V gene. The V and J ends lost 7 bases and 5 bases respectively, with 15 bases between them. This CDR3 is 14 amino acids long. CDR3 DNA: TGTGCCAGCACCCGGCCCGCCGCCAACAATGAGCAGTTCTTC. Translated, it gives CASTRPAANNEQFF.

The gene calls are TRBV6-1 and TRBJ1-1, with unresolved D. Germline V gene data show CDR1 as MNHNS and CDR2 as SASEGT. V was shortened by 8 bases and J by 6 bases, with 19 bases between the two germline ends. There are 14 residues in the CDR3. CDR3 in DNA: TGTGCCAGCTCGTATCACAGACCGTCCTCTGAAGCTTTCTTT. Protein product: CASSYHRPSSEAFF.

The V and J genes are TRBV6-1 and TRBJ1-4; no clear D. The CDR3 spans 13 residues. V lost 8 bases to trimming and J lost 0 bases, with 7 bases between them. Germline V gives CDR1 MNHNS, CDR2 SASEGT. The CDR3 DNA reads TGTGCCAGCCGGGCCCCAACTAATGAAAAACTGTTTTTT. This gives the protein CASRAPTNEKLFF.

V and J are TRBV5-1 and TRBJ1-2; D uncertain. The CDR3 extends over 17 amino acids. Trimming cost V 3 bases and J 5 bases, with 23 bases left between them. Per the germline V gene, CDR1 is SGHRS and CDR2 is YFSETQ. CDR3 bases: TGCGCCAGCAGCTGGGGTCGACAAGTTGCGTTCCCGTATGGCTACACCTTC. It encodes CASSWGRQVAFPYGYTF.

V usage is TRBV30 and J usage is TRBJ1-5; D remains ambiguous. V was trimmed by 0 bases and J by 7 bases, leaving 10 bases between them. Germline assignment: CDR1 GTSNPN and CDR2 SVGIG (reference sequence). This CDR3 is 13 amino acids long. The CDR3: CAWSVNFGQPQHF. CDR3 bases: TGTGCCTGGAGTGTAAATTTCGGACAGCCCCAGCATTTT.

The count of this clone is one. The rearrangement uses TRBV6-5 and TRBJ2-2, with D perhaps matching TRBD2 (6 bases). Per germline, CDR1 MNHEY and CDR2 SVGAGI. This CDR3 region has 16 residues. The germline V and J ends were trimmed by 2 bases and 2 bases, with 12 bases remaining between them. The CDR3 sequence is CASSYGSGFNTGELFF. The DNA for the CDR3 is TGTGCCAGCAGTTACGGAAGCGGGTTTAACACCGGGGAGCTGTTTTTT.

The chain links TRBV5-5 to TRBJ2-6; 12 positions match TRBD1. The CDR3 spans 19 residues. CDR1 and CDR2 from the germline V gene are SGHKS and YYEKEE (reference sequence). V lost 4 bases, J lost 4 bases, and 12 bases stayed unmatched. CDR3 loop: CASSKQPGQGASGANVLTF. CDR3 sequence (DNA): TGTGCCAGCAGCAAGCAACCGGGACAGGGGGCGTCCGGGGCCAACGTCCTGACTTTC.

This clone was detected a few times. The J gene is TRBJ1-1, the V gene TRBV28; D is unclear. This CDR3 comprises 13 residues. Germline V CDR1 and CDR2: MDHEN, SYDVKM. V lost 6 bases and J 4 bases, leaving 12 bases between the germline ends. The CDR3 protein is CASSPTVLTEAFF. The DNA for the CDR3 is TGTGCCAGCAGCCCCACGGTACTCACTGAAGCTTTCTTT.

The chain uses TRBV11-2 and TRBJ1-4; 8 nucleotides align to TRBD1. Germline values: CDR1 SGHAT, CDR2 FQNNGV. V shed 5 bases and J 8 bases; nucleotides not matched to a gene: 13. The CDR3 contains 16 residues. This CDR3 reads CASSGNRGFITEKLFF. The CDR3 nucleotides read TGTGCCAGCAGCGGTAACAGGGGGTTTATAACAGAAAAACTGTTTTTT.

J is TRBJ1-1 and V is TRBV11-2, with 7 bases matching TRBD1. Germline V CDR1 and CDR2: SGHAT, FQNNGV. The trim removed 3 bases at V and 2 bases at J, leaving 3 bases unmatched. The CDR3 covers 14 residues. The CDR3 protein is CASSFYRGNTEAFF. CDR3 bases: TGTGCCAGCAGCTTTTACAGGGGAAACACTGAAGCTTTCTTT.

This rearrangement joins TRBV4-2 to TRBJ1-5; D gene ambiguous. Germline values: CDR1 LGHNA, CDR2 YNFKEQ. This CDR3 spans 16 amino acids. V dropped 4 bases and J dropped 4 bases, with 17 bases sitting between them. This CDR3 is CASSPSMVELNQPQHF. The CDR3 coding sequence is TGTGCCAGCAGCCCATCCATGGTGGAGTTAAATCAGCCCCAGCATTTT.

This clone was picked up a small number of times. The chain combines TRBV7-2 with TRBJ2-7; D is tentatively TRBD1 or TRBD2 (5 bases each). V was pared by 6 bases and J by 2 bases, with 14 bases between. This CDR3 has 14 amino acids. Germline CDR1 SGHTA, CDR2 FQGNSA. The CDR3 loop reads CASRPGTKAYEQYF. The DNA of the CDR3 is TGTGCCAGCAGACCCGGGACCAAAGCCTACGAGCAGTACTTC.